Detailed here is one T cell receptor (beta chain). Germline V gene lookup returns CDR1 DFQATT and CDR2 SNEGSKA (reference sequence). The CDR3 is made up of 11 amino acids. These data come from a study of glioma-infiltrating T cells after dendritic cell vaccination. Study as a whole: Patients received three intradermal dendritic cell vaccine injections at biweekly intervals.

Primers: 60 V beta forward and 13 J beta reverse. Sequencing was performed with immunoSEQ multiplex PCR; in TCRdb, only in-frame clones are kept and a portion is missing. The data hold 30,000 to 40,000 clones, with approximately 84% observed a single time. This TCR was sampled from a human donor with glioblastoma. This chain connects TRBV20-1 to TRBJ1-2; 8 bases agree with TRBD1. Source: blood, taken before dendritic cell vaccination. CDR3 sequence (DNA): TGCAGCGGCGGACAGGGTAGTGGCTACACCTTC. It translates to CSGGQGSGYTF.